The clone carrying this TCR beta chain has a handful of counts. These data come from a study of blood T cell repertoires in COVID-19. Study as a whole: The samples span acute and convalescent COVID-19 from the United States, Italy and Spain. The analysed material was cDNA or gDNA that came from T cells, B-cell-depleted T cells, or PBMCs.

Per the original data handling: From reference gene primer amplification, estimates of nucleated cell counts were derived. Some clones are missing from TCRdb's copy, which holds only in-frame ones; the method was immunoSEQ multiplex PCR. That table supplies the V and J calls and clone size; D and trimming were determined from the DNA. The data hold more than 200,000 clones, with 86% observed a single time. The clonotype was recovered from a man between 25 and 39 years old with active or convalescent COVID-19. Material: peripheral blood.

CDR3 in amino acids: CASSLTIWGRYNSPLHF. CDR3 nucleotides: TGTGCCAGCAGCTTGACGATATGGGGGCGATATAATTCACCCCTCCACTTT. The chain employs TRBV7-8 and TRBJ1-6; D might be TRBD1 (6 bases). This CDR3 is built from 17 residues. The V gene's germline CDR1 is SGHVS and CDR2 FQNEAQ. V was clipped by 3 bases and J by 4 bases, with 16 bases between them.